This T cell receptor beta chain was found in a study of blood T cell repertoires in COVID-19. Study as a whole: From the United States, Italy and Spain came samples of acute and convalescent COVID-19. From T cells, B-cell-depleted T cells, or PBMCs came the material, which was cDNA or gDNA.

Only in-frame clones appear in the TCRdb table, and some are missing; sequencing was by immunoSEQ multiplex PCR. This table holds approximately 260,000 clones, 80% to 85% found once. After removal of 1 base from V and 2 bases from J, the junction contained 12 bases not matched to a gene. The CDR3 contains 17 residues. Germline CDR1 and CDR2: SGDLS and YYNGEE. Clinical histories supplied by participants themselves formed the basis of cohort assignment. This sequence joins TRBV9 and TRBJ2-7; 7 positions match TRBD2. Sequenced sample: PBMCs or T cells enriched from blood (not recorded which). The TCR originated in a man aged 45-65 years who had recovered from COVID-19. The DNA of the CDR3 is TGTGCCAGCAGCGTATCGGGGACCGGGACTATACCCTACGAGCAGTACTTC. It codes for CASSVSGTGTIPYEQYF.